This T cell receptor beta chain came from a study of cytomegalovirus exposure and HLA in healthy donors. Study conclusions and caveats: Another analysis was done later, and it associated over 15,000 TCR beta sequences with HLA alleles at 0.05 false discovery rate. Cytomegalovirus association was listed for around 180 TCR beta chains.

This clone has only a few counts. Its target is unknown. The CDR3 length is 13 residues. CDR1 is SGHRS and CDR2 is YFSETQ in the germline V gene. Trimming stripped 0 bases from V and 0 bases from J, with 4 bases between. Regarding donors, all were healthy bone marrow donors. Each donor was nominally healthy when sampled (though unrecorded immune exposures were likely). The PCR ran on 60 Vbeta and 13 Jbeta primers. Sequencing used immunoSEQ multiplex PCR; TCRdb keeps in-frame clones, though not all of them. The sample lists under 200,000 clones, around 80% occurring once. The clonotype was recovered from a man in his forties in good health and CMV-seronegative. The material sequenced was PBMCs. The V call is TRBV5-1, the J call TRBJ2-7; no firm D call. The CDR3 loop is CASSLDISYEQYF. DNA for the CDR3: TGCGCCAGCAGCTTGGACATCTCCTACGAGCAGTACTTC.